Below, one T cell receptor (beta chain) is given with its context. The clone's antigen remains unknown. There are no base qualities to consult, and no much larger clone falls within one base. For the CD8 naive samples, CD45RO-negative cells were positively selected for CCR7, yielding a CD45RA+CCR7+ population from which TemRA cells were excluded. Healthy HIV-negative adults with no recently reported acute infections or vaccinations were included as donors. Only Caucasian adults living in Nashville, Tennessee, USA were represented among the donors. Blood was collected by leukapheresis, and PBMCs were isolated by Ficoll-Histopaque density gradient centrifugation and then cryopreserved in liquid nitrogen vapor phase. Analytical flow cytometry was used to check the purity and quantity of every magnetically sorted T cell population. Genomic DNA was isolated from each sorted fraction and quantified by UV absorbance on a Nanodrop 2000c.

These data belong to a study of shared clonotypes between healthy human individuals (dated by TCRdb to the early 2020s). For the wider study: The cohort comprised two women and a few men aged 18 to 49 years. For each donor, CD4 naive and CD4 memory were each run on three plates, CD8 naive on two plates, and CD8 memory on one plate. The study deeply sequenced blood TCR repertoires of several healthy adults to estimate repertoire size and the extent of clonotype sharing between individuals. Per donor, leukapheresis produced somewhere between about 0.94 and 9.5 billion PBMCs. Different laboratories and diverse techniques were used to prepare libraries and sequence TCR repertoires, to increase sequencing depth and limit assay-specific biases.

From the germline V gene, CDR1 is SGDLS and CDR2 is YYNGEE. The V end gives up 4 bases and the J end 6 bases, leaving 11 bases in the junction not matched to a gene. The CDR3 contains 16 residues, cysteine and phenylalanine counted. The read is trimmed to its CDR3 DNA, 48 bases read in frame from base 1. Here is what the overall study found, with its caveats: Sampling was limited to blood, and TCR repertoires in tissue likely differ from TCR repertoires in blood. Even with the large sequencing depth, rarefaction of the sorted-subset datasets indicated that sequencing was incomplete. About 5% of naive CD4, around 3.6% of naive CD8, about 2.1% of memory CD4, and about 0.4% of memory CD8 clonotypes were shared across several donors. Pairwise subsampling indicated that sequencing depth was expected to affect the degree of clonotype sharing among donors. Because the study included a small number of donors, the genetic and exposure-history diversity represented was limited. Naive subsets generally had larger estimated clonotype richness than memory subsets did. Higher generation probabilities were observed for clonotypes shared by all four sorted-subset donors than for non-shared clonotypes.

Using the deep immunoSEQ assay, multiplex PCR amplified TCR CDR3 regions from genomic DNA. For each cell subset, the extracted genomic DNA was distributed evenly across all wells of several immunoSEQ 96-well plates, and each plate served as one replicate. For sorted subsets, each replicate PCR was loaded with 200 to 250 ng genomic DNA, equivalent to approximately 27,000 T cell genomes. Purified libraries were quantified with a Qubit 3.0 fluorometer, sized on a Bioanalyzer 2100, and re-quantified with the KAPA Library Quantification kit. Every immunoSEQ 96-well plate was sequenced on a separate single-read 150-cycle Illumina NextSeq 550 flow cell. Concerning the study's data processing: Because the immunoSEQ output included only junctional sequences and no quality scores, the filtering could not be the same as the filtering used for full-length reads. To assign V/J genes and CDR3, sequences were annotated against IMGT germline references using PyIR, a Python wrapper for IgBLAST v1.9. Reads were filtered out if the reads had weak V/J assignments (E-value above 1e-6), no CDR3, stop codons, out-of-frame junctions, or ambiguous translated residues. V3J clonotypes were defined as sequences sharing an identical inferred V gene, J gene, and CDR3 amino acid sequence. To compute the percentage overlap between repertoires, the number of shared unique clonotypes was divided by the size of the smaller repertoire. Three approaches were used to assess repertoire richness: RTK rarefaction, the Chao1 estimator, and Recon v2.1 estimates of unobserved clonotypes. OLGA was used to compute generation probabilities for all TCRbeta clonotypes that the gDNA method yielded from a few donors. This is the immuneACCESS table as TCRdb keeps it, with only in-frame sequences that have V and J called. A part of the clones is gone; compared with another copy, unresolved V genes explain less than half, and the rest is unexplained. V and J calls and clone size come straight from that table; D and trimming were deduced from the DNA. The sample data list some 2.1 million clones, and 93% of these were observed just once. The leading ten clones occupy less than 2% of the sample.

This TCR derives from a man aged 18-30 years in good health. Some clones in this sample may be carry-over from other donors' samples. Here the chain combines TRBV9 and TRBJ2-2; TRBD1 agrees with 8 junctional bases. Sequenced: naive CD8+ T cells from PBMCs. The sample's cell subset or site label, in plain terms: CD45RA+CCR7+. The DNA reads TGTGCCAGCAGCTCAGACAGGGGTAGGAGTCCCGGGGAGCTGTTTTTT. This translates into CASSSDRGRSPGELFF. Reference TRBV9 and TRBJ2-2 proteins supply the regions before and after the CDR3; the full variable domain is: DSGVTQTPKHLITATGQRVTLRCSPRSGDLSVYWYQQSLDQGLQFLIQYYNGEERAKGNILERFSAQQFPDLHSELNLSSLELGDSALYFCASSSDRGRSPGELFFGEGSRLTVL.